This entry concerns a single TCR beta chain. Its specificity is not known. Sequencing relied on a cDNA template that was reverse transcribed from extracted RNA. TCRdb's copy holds only in-frame clones and misses some; the assay was immunoSEQ multiplex PCR. The sample contains about 90,000 clones, 44% of which appear only once. This sample is drawn from a study of CD8+ T cells in alopecia areata. On the study more broadly: Twice a day, 5 to 10 mg of oral tofacitinib was administered to treated patients. Tofacitinib ran for 6 to 18 months before 6 months off drug. Study-wide points: Expanded CD8+ clones among the top 100, and scalp clonality, were significantly decreased by tofacitinib.

The CDR3 runs 12 residues. Germline V CDR1 and CDR2: MNHNS, SASEGT. The V and J ends lost 6 bases and 3 bases respectively, with 8 bases between them. Treatment defined: oral pan-JAK inhibitor, 5-10 mg twice daily. This sequence was found in a human donor with alopecia areata. The chain carries TRBV6-1 and TRBJ1-2; D gene ambiguous. This material consisted of CD8+ T cells sorted from blood, taken at week 24, from a patient treated with tofacitinib. The CDR3 sequence is CASRGIDYGYTF. CDR3 bases: TGTGCCAGCAGAGGGATAGACTATGGCTACACCTTC.